This T cell receptor (beta chain) was sequenced in a study of OX40 agonist ivuxolimab in advanced cancers. Whole-study context: Patients were 82.7% male with ages roughly 23 to 79, mean about 65.

Patients had blood sampled at baseline and again on cycle 4 day 1 and cycle 7 day 1. Measured with immunoSEQ multiplex PCR; TCRdb has only the in-frame clones, and not every one. This table holds about 73,000 clones, under 95% found once. The CDR3 loop spans 15 amino acids. Trimming removed 9 bases from V and 9 bases from J; junction bases left unmatched: 13. CDR1 and CDR2 (germline): SGHRS, YFSETQ. The sequence was collected from an adult with an advanced solid tumor such as melanoma, head and neck, liver or kidney cancer. The sequencing used CD4+ or CD8+ T cells sorted from blood, collected in a trial of the OX40 agonist ivuxolimab. V is TRBV5-1 and J is TRBJ2-1; 12 nucleotides align to TRBD2. The CDR3 sequence is CATAQLAGGSGEQFF. CDR3 nucleotide sequence: TGCGCCACCGCCCAACTAGCGGGGGGTTCGGGTGAGCAGTTCTTC.